Given below is one T cell receptor beta chain in context. Its specific antigen is unknown. No base quality information exists; no much larger clone differs at one position. Donors formed part of the validation cohort, which comprised 120 subjects and was distinct from the first cohort of some 700 subjects. The library was produced with the immunoSEQ multiplex PCR assay. On the study's bioinformatics: A statistical classification framework was built for diagnosing cytomegalovirus status from the catalog of TCR beta chain sequences. TCRdb obtained this table from immuneACCESS and retained in-frame rearrangements with V and J assigned. These tables miss some clones; where compared with another copy, unresolved V genes account for less than half of the shortfall, and the remainder is unexplained. V and J calls plus clone size are reproduced from that table; the DNA served to infer D and trimming. The sample profile shows about 120,000 clones; under 90% of them were found once. The top ten clones comprise 2% of the sample.

The record originates from a study of cytomegalovirus exposure and HLA in healthy donors (dated by TCRdb to about 2017). Study-wide context: According to a later analysis, the approximately 130 validation repertoires were produced on the same platform as the roughly 700 repertoires of the first cohort. The aim of the study was to test whether cataloging public T cell receptors could identify signatures of past pathogen exposure. Along with the approximately 700-subject first cohort, a separate validation cohort of over a hundred different subjects was used. To predict cytomegalovirus infection status, the study brought together high-throughput TCR immunosequencing, statistical association of individual TCRs with disease status, and machine learning.

General conclusions and limits of the study: In both the original and validation cohorts, the classifier was reported to diagnose cytomegalovirus status with high specificity and sensitivity. The authors suggested that the approach could potentially be extended to other disease states and immunological phenotypes. In a later analysis, TCRs clustered in the first cohort were found to also tend to co-occur in the approximately 110 validation repertoires, with 90% to 95% of cluster scores above 0. While some public TCRs were present in many individuals, most TCR sequences turned up only very rarely across donors. A few of the identified cytomegalovirus-associated TCR beta chains were confirmed in vitro to be specific for cytomegalovirus antigens. A later analysis lacked HLA typing for the validation cohort, so it scored co-occurrence in that cohort across all 130 or so repertoires. A total of 150 to 200 TCR beta chains were listed by the study as associated with cytomegalovirus.

CDR1 is given as MNHEY and CDR2 as SVGAGI, both from the germline V gene. The CDR3 sequence holds 15 residues, the cysteine and phenylalanine included. Just CDR3 DNA is preserved here, 45 bases in frame from base 1. Relative to germline, V is 0 bases shorter and J is 2 bases shorter, with 8 bases between their ends. The sample comprised PBMCs. The chain is encoded by TRBV6-5 joined to TRBJ1-3, with no confidently assigned D gene. This receptor was identified in a woman aged 18-29 years in good health and CMV-seronegative. The sequenced DNA: TGTGCCAGCAGTTACTCAGAGGGCCCTGGAAACACCATATATTTT. It specifies CASSYSEGPGNTIYF.